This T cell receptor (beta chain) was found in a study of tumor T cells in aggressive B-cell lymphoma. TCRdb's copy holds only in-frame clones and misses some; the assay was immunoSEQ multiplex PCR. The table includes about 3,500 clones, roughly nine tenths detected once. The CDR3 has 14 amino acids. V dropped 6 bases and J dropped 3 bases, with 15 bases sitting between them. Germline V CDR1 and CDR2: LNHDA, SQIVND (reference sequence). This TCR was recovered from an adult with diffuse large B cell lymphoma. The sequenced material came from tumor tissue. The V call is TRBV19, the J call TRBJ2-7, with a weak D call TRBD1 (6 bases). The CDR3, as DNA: TGTGCCAGTAGCAATTGGGGACAAGTCTACGAGCAGTACTTC. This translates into CASSNWGQVYEQYF. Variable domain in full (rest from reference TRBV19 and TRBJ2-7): DGGITQSPKYLFRKEGQNVTLSCEQNLNHDAMYWYRQDPGQGLRLIYYSQIVNDFQKGDIAEGYSVSREKKESFPLTVTSAQKNPTAFYLCASSNWGQVYEQYFGPGTRLTVT.